Listed below are T cell receptor beta chains from one sample, sequenced in a study of shared clonotypes between healthy human individuals. Clones were sequenced by immunoSEQ multiplex PCR, and TCRdb holds only the in-frame ones, with some missing. The sample records millions of clones, 85% to 95% being singletons. Sequencing was performed on naive CD4+ T cells sorted from blood. The origin of the receptors is a man between 18 and 29 years old in good health. Both conserved end residues are part of each CDR3. A D gene is named only where the DNA matches it firmly. The size of a clone is reported for some rows only, either as once, few or many, or as a class for expanded clones.

TRBJ1-1 TRBV7-2 - - CASSRLGGRAFF TGTGCCAGCAGCAGACTCGGAGGTAGAGCTTTCTTT
TRBJ2-1 TRBV5-5 TRBD1 - CASSSGQGKGEQFF TGTGCCAGCAGCTCGGGACAGGGAAAGGGTGAGCAGTTCTTC
TRBJ1-3 TRBV28 - once CASSPWGRVTFGNTIYF TGTGCCAGCAGTCCTTGGGGCAGGGTGACGTTTGGAAACACCATATATTTT
TRBJ1-2 TRBV11-2 - - CASSSHILPGGYTF TGTGCCAGCAGCTCACATATTCTACCGGGGGGCTACACCTTC
TRBJ2-5 TRBV28 - - CASSLRPGSAGETQYF TGTGCCAGCAGCCTCCGGCCAGGGAGTGCCGGAGAGACCCAGTACTTC
TRBJ1-2 TRBV6-5 TRBD1 - CASSYSGQRNYGYTF TGTGCCAGCAGTTACTCGGGACAGAGAAACTATGGCTACACCTTC
TRBJ1-5 TRBV9 TRBD1 - CASSVGTGSVQPQHF TGTGCCAGCAGCGTCGGGACAGGGTCAGTTCAGCCCCAGCATTTT
TRBJ1-1 TRBV5-1 - few CASSLGVNTEAFF TGCGCCAGCAGCTTGGGGGTGAACACTGAAGCTTTCTTT
TRBJ2-5 TRBV5-4 - - CASSLSRTQETQYF TGTGCCAGCAGCCTGTCCAGGACTCAAGAGACCCAGTACTTC
TRBJ2-3 TRBV7-2 - - CASSSVGADTQYF TGTGCCAGCAGCTCCGTGGGGGCAGATACGCAGTATTTT
TRBJ2-3 TRBV6-5 TRBD2 once CASTNRGGSADTQYF TGTGCCAGCACGAACCGGGGGGGCTCCGCAGATACGCAGTATTTT
TRBJ2-7 TRBV6-1 TRBD2 - CASSPRGSEQYF TGTGCCAGCAGTCCTCGCGGGAGCGAGCAGTACTTC
TRBJ2-3 TRBV11-2 - - CASSLDLALSTDTQYF TGTGCCAGCAGCTTAGATCTAGCGCTTAGCACAGATACGCAGTATTTT
TRBJ1-1 TRBV5-6 - - CASSWRLNTEAFF TGTGCCAGCAGCTGGCGATTGAACACTGAAGCTTTCTTT
TRBJ2-1 TRBV11-2 - - CAVARIAKLDRYNEQFF TGTGCCGTCGCCCGGATAGCTAAATTAGACCGCTACAATGAGCAGTTCTTC
TRBJ1-2 TRBV5-4 TRBD1 - CASRGDRDSYGYTF TGTGCCAGCAGGGGGGACAGGGACTCCTATGGCTACACCTTC
TRBJ2-7 TRBV2 - - CASGAGTTYEQYF TGTGCCAGCGGGGCAGGGACAACCTACGAGCAGTACTTC
TRBJ2-5 TRBV7-2 - - CASSPPLLAQGETQYF TGTGCCAGCAGCCCCCCTTTACTAGCGCAGGGGGAGACCCAGTACTTC
TRBJ2-5 TRBV5-4 - - CASSLGRAGETQYF TGTGCCAGCAGCTTGGGACGGGCTGGAGAGACCCAGTACTTC
TRBJ2-2 TRBV10-1 TRBD2 - CASGDLAGETGELFF TGCGCCAGCGGGGACCTAGCGGGAGAGACCGGGGAGCTGTTTTTT
TRBJ2-1 TRBV18 - - CASSPQFQEQFF TGTGCCAGCTCACCACAGTTCCAGGAGCAGTTCTTC
TRBJ2-1 TRBV10-1 - - CASSVGYRNEQFF TGCGCCAGCAGTGTAGGGTATAGGAATGAGCAGTTCTTC
TRBJ1-1 TRBV6-5 - once CASSATTEAFF TGTGCCAGCTCAGCTACCACTGAAGCTTTCTTT
TRBJ1-1 TRBV28 - - CASSLAWGTEAFF TGTGCCAGCAGTCTCGCTTGGGGAACTGAAGCTTTCTTT
TRBJ2-1 TRBV10-2 TRBD1 - CASSEHLGTGNDNEQFF TGCGCCAGCAGTGAGCACTTAGGGACAGGGAATGACAATGAGCAGTTCTTC
TRBJ2-6 TRBV30 - - CAWSASGKAGANVLTF TGTGCCTGGAGTGCTTCGGGGAAAGCTGGGGCCAACGTCCTGACTTTC
TRBJ1-2 TRBV1 - - CTSSQDQQGYGYTF TGCACCAGCAGCCAAGACCAACAGGGTTATGGCTACACCTTC
TRBJ2-1 TRBV11-1 - - CASSSSTGASYNEQFF TGTGCCAGCAGCAGTAGTACAGGAGCTTCCTACAATGAGCAGTTCTTC